Listed below are T cell receptor beta chains from one sample, sequenced in a study of OX40 agonist ivuxolimab in advanced cancers. Here immunoSEQ multiplex PCR was the method, and the copy in TCRdb shows in-frame clones only, minus some. The sample lists tens of thousands of clones, 84% occurring once. The material was CD4+ or CD8+ T cells sorted from blood, obtained in a trial of the OX40 agonist ivuxolimab. Receptors were obtained from an adult with an advanced solid tumor such as melanoma, head and neck, liver or kidney cancer. Each CDR3 is given without its conserved first and last residue. Fields, in order: V gene, J gene, CDR3 protein.

v_gene: TRBV4-2
j_gene: TRBJ2-7
CDR3aa: ASSQDPAGTTYEQY

v_gene: TRBV7-9
j_gene: TRBJ1-2
CDR3aa: ASSLTGGGYT

v_gene: TRBV5-8
j_gene: TRBJ1-1
CDR3aa: ASSLGESRPNTEAF

v_gene: TRBV7-2
j_gene: TRBJ2-1
CDR3aa: ASSDPGTSAANEQF

v_gene: TRBV5-4
j_gene: TRBJ2-6
CDR3aa: ASSLRLISGANVLT

v_gene: TRBV18
j_gene: TRBJ1-1
CDR3aa: ASSSPPGVNTEAF

v_gene: TRBV6-1
j_gene: TRBJ1-2
CDR3aa: ASSEGQPSNYGYT

v_gene: TRBV14
j_gene: TRBJ2-5
CDR3aa: ASSQARPLQTQY

v_gene: TRBV5-1
j_gene: TRBJ2-1
CDR3aa: ASSLSRQGYEQF

v_gene: TRBV25-1
j_gene: TRBJ2-1
CDR3aa: ASSEYQGRAEQF

v_gene: TRBV14
j_gene: TRBJ2-1
CDR3aa: ASSQLDREGEQF

v_gene: TRBV6-1
j_gene: TRBJ1-5
CDR3aa: ASSEAGGGQPQH

v_gene: TRBV11-1
j_gene: TRBJ2-6
CDR3aa: ASLGQRDSGANVLT

v_gene: TRBV2
j_gene: TRBJ1-2
CDR3aa: ASKGGDYGYT

v_gene: TRBV30
j_gene: TRBJ2-1
CDR3aa: AYQGVKSSYNEQF

v_gene: TRBV2
j_gene: TRBJ2-2
CDR3aa: ASNWRDTGELF

v_gene: TRBV30
j_gene: TRBJ1-2
CDR3aa: ARAENYGYT

v_gene: TRBV29-1
j_gene: TRBJ1-2
CDR3aa: SVGGGSNYGYT

v_gene: TRBV11-2
j_gene: TRBJ2-1
CDR3aa: ASSSLSGSSYNEQF

v_gene: TRBV9
j_gene: TRBJ2-5
CDR3aa: ASSVGIVGPQETQY

v_gene: TRBV19
j_gene: TRBJ2-1
CDR3aa: ASRPPGLAEYNEQF

v_gene: TRBV19
j_gene: TRBJ1-2
CDR3aa: ASSQGAGYGYT

v_gene: TRBV5-4
j_gene: TRBJ2-1
CDR3aa: ASSFAGGNYNEQF

v_gene: TRBV6-1
j_gene: TRBJ2-7
CDR3aa: ASSGTANYEQY

v_gene: TRBV7-3
j_gene: TRBJ2-5
CDR3aa: ASSLNGPEETQY

v_gene: TRBV28
j_gene: TRBJ1-5
CDR3aa: ASSSGILRNQPQH

v_gene: TRBV25-1
j_gene: TRBJ2-1
CDR3aa: ASSQALYNEQF

v_gene: TRBV28
j_gene: TRBJ1-6
CDR3aa: AYSTGGRNNSPLH

v_gene: TRBV5-1
j_gene: TRBJ2-1
CDR3aa: ASSLAGGSHNEQF

v_gene: TRBV7-3
j_gene: TRBJ2-3
CDR3aa: ASSFRGTDTQY

v_gene: TRBV6-6
j_gene: TRBJ2-7
CDR3aa: ASRAPGLPSYEQY

v_gene: TRBV7-8
j_gene: TRBJ2-3
CDR3aa: ASIRGGTDTQY

v_gene: TRBV6-5
j_gene: TRBJ1-1
CDR3aa: ASTYTVNTEAF

v_gene: TRBV5-4
j_gene: TRBJ1-6
CDR3aa: ASSLTTGEGSPLH

v_gene: TRBV7-2
j_gene: TRBJ2-5
CDR3aa: ASSLGGEETQY

v_gene: TRBV5-1
j_gene: TRBJ1-5
CDR3aa: ASSPTGGLSNQPQH

v_gene: TRBV9
j_gene: TRBJ1-3
CDR3aa: ASSKVLSVSGNTIY

v_gene: TRBV28
j_gene: TRBJ2-1
CDR3aa: ASSFGTSSYNEQF

v_gene: TRBV7-9
j_gene: TRBJ2-2
CDR3aa: ASSLGAGPSTGELF

v_gene: TRBV6-6
j_gene: TRBJ1-5
CDR3aa: ASRFQGVGNQPQH

v_gene: TRBV5-6
j_gene: TRBJ2-7
CDR3aa: ASSPGGQGGYEQY

v_gene: TRBV5-1
j_gene: TRBJ2-3
CDR3aa: ASSLGQGVADTQY

v_gene: TRBV6-6
j_gene: TRBJ2-1
CDR3aa: ASSYETTSSYNEQF

v_gene: TRBV7-9
j_gene: TRBJ2-5
CDR3aa: ASSRGIQETQY

v_gene: TRBV7-8
j_gene: TRBJ2-5
CDR3aa: ASSLDTGGPETQY

v_gene: TRBV30
j_gene: TRBJ1-4
CDR3aa: AWTVGQGATNEKLF

v_gene: TRBV6-1
j_gene: TRBJ1-3
CDR3aa: ASSAEIGGNTIY

v_gene: TRBV7-2
j_gene: TRBJ2-3
CDR3aa: ASSLNQGQN

v_gene: TRBV19
j_gene: TRBJ1-3
CDR3aa: ASSISTGAGNTIY

v_gene: TRBV2
j_gene: TRBJ1-2
CDR3aa: ASCRTGFYGYT